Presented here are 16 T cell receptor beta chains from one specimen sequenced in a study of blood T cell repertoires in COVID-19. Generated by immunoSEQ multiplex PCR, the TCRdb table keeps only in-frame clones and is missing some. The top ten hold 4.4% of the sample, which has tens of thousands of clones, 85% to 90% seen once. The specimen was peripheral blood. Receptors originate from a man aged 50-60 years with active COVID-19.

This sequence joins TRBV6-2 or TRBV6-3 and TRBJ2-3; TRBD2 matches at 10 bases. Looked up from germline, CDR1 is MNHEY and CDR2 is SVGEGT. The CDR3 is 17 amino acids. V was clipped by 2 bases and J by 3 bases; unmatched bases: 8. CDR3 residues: CASSYVLAGVGTDTQYF. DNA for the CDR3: TGTGCCAGCAGTTACGTCCTAGCGGGAGTCGGGACAGATACGCAGTATTTT.

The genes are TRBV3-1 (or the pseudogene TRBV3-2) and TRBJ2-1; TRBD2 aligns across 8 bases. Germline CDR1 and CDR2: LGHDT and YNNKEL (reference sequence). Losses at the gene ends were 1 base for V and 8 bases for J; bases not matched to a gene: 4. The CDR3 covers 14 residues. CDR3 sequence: CASSQAGGGDEQFF. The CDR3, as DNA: TGTGCCAGCAGCCAAGCGGGGGGGGGCGATGAGCAGTTCTTC.

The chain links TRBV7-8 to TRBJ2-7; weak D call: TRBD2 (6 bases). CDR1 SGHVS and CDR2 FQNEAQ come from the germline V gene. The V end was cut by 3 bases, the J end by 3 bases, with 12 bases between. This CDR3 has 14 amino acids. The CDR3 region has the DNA TGTGCCAGCAGCTTCGGGGGTACGGACTACGAGCAGTACTTC. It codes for CASSFGGTDYEQYF.

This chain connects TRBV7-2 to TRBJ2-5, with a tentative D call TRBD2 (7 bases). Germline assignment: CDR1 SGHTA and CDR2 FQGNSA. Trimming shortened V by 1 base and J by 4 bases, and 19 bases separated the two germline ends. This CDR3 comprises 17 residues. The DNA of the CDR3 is TGTGCCAGCAGCTTAGTCTTTTATGGGGGGGCGCGAGAGACCCAGTACTTC. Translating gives CASSLVFYGGARETQYF.

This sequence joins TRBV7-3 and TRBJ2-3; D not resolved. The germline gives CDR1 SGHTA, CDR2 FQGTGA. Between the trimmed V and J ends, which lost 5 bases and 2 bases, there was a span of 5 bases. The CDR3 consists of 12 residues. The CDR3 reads CASSDTTDTQYF. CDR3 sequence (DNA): TGTGCCAGCAGCGACACCACAGATACGCAGTATTTT.

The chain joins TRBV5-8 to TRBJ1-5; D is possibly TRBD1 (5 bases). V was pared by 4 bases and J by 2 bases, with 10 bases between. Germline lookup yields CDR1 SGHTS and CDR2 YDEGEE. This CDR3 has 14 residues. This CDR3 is CASSPVGGNQPQHF. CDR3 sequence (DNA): TGTGCCAGCAGCCCAGTAGGGGGCAATCAGCCCCAGCATTTT.

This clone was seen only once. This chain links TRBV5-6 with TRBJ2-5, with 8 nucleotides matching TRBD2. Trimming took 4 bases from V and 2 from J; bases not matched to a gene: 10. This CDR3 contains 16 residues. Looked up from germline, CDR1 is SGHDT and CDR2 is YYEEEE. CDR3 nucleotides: TGTGCCAGCAGCGGCCCGGGACTAGTGTTTCAAGAGACCCAGTACTTC. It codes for CASSGPGLVFQETQYF.

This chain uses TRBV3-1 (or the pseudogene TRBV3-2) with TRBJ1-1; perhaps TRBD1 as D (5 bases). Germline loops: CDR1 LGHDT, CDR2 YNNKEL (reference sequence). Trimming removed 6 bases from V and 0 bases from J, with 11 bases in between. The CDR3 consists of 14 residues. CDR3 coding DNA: TGTGCCAGCAGAGGGGAGGGGATGAACACTGAAGCTTTCTTT. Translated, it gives CASRGEGMNTEAFF.

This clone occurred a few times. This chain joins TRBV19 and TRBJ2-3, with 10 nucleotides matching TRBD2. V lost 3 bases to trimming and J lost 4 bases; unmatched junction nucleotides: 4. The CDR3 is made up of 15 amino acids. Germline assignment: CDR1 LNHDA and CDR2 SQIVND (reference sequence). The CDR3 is CASSMFLAGADTQYF. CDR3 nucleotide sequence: TGTGCCAGTAGTATGTTCCTAGCGGGGGCAGATACGCAGTATTTT.

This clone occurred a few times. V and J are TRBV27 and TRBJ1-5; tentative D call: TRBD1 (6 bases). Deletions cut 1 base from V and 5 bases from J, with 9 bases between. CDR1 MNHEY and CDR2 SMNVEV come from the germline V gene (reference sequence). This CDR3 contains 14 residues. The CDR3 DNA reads TGTGCCAGCAGTTTATACGGGGGGCATCAGCCCCAGCATTTT. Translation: CASSLYGGHQPQHF.

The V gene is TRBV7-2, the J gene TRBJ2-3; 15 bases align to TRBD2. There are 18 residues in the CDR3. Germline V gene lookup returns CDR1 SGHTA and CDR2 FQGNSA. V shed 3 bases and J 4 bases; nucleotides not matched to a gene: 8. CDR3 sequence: CASSLRTSGGANADTQYF. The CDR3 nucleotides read TGTGCCAGCAGCTTGAGGACTAGCGGGGGGGCCAACGCAGATACGCAGTATTTT.

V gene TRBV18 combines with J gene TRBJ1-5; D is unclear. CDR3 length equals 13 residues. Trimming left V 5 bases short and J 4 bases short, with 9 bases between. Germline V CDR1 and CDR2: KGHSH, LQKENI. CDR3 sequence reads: CASSSNKNQPQHF. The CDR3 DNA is TGTGCCAGCTCATCTAATAAAAATCAGCCCCAGCATTTT.

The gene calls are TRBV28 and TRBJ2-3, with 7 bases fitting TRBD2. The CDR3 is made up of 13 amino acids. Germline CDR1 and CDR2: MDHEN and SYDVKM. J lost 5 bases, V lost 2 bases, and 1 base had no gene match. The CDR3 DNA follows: TGTGCCAGCAGTTTAGCGGGAGTAGATACGCAGTATTTT. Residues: CASSLAGVDTQYF.

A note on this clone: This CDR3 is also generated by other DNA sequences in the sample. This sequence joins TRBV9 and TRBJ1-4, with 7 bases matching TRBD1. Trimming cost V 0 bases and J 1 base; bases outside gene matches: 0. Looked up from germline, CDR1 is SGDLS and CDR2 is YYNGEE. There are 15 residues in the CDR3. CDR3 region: CASSVGQGTNEKLFF. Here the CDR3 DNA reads TGTGCCAGCAGCGTAGGACAGGGAACTAATGAAAAACTGTTTTTT.

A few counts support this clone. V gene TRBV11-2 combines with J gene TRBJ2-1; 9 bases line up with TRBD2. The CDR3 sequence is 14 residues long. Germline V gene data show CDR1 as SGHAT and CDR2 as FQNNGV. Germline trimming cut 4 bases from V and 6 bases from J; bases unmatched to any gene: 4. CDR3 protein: CASSSLAGINEQFF. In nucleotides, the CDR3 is TGTGCCAGCAGCTCTCTAGCGGGGATCAATGAGCAGTTCTTC.

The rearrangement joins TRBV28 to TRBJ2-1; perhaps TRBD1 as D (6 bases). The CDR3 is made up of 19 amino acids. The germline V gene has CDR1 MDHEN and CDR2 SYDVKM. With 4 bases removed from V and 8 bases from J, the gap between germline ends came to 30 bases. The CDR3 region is CASSSLIARQDGPRHEQFF. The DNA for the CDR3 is TGTGCCAGCAGTTCCCTTATCGCCCGACAGGATGGCCCAAGGCATGAGCAGTTCTTC. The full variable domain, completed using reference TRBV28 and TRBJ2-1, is DVKVTQSSRYLVKRTGEKVFLECVQDMDHENMFWYRQDPGLGLRLIYFSYDVKMKEKGDIPEGYSVSREKKERFSLILESASTNQTSMYLCASSSLIARQDGPRHEQFFGPGTRLTVL.